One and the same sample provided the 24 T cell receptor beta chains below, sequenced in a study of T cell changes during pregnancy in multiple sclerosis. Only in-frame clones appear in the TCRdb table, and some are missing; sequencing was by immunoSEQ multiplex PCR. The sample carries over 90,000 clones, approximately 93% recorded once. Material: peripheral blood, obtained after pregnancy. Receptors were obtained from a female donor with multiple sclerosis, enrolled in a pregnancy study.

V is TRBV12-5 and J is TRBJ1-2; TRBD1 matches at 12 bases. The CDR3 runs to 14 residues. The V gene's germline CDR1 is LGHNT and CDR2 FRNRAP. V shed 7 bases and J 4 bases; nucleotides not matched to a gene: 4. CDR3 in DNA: TGTGCTAGTGCCCCGGGACAGGGGGCCTATGGCTACACCTTC. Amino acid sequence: CASAPGQGAYGYTF.

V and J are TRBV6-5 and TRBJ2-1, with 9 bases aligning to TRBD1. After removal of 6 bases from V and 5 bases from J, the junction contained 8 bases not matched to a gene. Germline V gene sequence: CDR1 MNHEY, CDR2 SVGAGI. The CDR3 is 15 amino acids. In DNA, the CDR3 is TGTGCCAGCAGCCTTGACAGGGGGAAAAACAATGAGCAGTTCTTC. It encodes CASSLDRGKNNEQFF.

CDR3 loop: CAWSVPDREDEKLFF. The DNA of the CDR3 is TGTGCCTGGAGTGTCCCGGACAGGGAGGACGAAAAACTGTTTTTT. V gene TRBV30 combines with J gene TRBJ1-4; 8 bases match TRBD1. The CDR3 contains 15 residues. Trimming took 0 bases from V and 8 from J; bases not matched to a gene: 8. Per germline, CDR1 GTSNPN and CDR2 SVGIG (reference sequence).

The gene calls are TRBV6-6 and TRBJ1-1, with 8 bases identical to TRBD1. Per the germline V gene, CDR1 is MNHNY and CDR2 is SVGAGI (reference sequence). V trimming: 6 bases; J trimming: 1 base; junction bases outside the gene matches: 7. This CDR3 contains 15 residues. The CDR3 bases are TGTGCCAGCAGAGATACCGGACAGGGGAACACTGAAGCTTTCTTT. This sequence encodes CASRDTGQGNTEAFF.

CDR3 nucleotides: TGTGCCGTCATCGGGGGGAGTAGCGCTGAAGCTTTCTTT. This gives the protein CAVIGGSSAEAFF. The gene calls are TRBV27 and TRBJ1-1; tentatively, D is TRBD1 (5 bases). This CDR3 is built from 13 residues. V was shortened by 11 bases and J by 6 bases, with 19 bases between the two germline ends. CDR1 is MNHEY, CDR2 SMNVEV, per germline (reference sequence).

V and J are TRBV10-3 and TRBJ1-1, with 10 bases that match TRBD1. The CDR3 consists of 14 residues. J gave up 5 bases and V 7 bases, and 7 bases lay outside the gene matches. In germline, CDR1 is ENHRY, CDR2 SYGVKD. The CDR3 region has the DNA TGTGCCATCAACCCGACAGGGGGCAATACTGAAGCTTTCTTT. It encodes CAINPTGGNTEAFF.

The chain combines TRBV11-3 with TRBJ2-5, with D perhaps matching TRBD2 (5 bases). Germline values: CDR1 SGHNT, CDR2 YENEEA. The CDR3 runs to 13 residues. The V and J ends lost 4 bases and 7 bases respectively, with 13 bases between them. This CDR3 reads CASSSRGSATQYF. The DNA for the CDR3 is TGTGCCAGCAGCTCAAGAGGGTCTGCGACCCAGTACTTC.

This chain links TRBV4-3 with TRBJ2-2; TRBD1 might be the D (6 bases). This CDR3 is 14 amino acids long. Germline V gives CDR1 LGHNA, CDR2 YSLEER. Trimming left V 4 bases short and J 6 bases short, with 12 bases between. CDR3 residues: CASSPAGVAGELFF. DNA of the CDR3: TGCGCCAGCAGCCCGGCAGGGGTAGCCGGGGAGCTGTTTTTT.

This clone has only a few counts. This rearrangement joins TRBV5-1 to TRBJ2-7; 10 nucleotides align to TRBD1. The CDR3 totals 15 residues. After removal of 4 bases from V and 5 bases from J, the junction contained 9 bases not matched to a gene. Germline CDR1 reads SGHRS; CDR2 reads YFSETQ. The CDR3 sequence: CASSGTTGGLNEQYF. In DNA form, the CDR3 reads TGCGCCAGCAGCGGGACGACAGGGGGCCTTAACGAGCAGTACTTC.

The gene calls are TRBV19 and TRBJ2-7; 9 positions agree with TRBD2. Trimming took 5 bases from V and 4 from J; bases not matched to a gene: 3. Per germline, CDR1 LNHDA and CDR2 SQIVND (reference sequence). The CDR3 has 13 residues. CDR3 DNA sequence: TGTGCCAGTAGTCTGCGGGAGGGATACGAGCAGTACTTC. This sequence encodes CASSLREGYEQYF.

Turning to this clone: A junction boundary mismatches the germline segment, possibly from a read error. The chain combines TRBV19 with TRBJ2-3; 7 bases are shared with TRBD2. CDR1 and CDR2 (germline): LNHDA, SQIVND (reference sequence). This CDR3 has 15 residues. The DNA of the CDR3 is TGTGCCAGTAGCATAGCGGGTCGCAGCACAGATACGCAGTATTTT. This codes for CASSIAGRSTDTQYF.

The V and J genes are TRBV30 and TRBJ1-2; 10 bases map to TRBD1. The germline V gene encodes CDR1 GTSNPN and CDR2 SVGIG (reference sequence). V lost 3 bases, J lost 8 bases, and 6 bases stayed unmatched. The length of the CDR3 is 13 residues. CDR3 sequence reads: CAWRFETGGGYTF. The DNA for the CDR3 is TGTGCCTGGAGGTTCGAGACAGGGGGCGGCTACACCTTC.

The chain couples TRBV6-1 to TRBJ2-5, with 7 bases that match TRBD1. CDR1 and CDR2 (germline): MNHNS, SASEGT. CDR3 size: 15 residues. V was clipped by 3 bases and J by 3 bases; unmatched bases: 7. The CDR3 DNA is TGTGCCAGCAGTGATTGGGACAGACCGGAAGAGACCCAGTACTTC. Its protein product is CASSDWDRPEETQYF.

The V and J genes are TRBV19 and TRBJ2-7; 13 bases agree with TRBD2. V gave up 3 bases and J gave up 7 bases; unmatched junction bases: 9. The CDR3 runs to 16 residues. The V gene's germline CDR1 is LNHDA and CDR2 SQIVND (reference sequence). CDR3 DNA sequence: TGTGCCAGTAGTATCGGACTAGCGGGAGTACCGGGAGAGCAGTACTTC. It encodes CASSIGLAGVPGEQYF.

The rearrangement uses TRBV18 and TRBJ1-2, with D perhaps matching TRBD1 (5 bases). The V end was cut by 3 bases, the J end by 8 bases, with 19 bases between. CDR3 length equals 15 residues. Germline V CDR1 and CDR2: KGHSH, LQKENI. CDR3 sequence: CASSPAIEVGEGYTF. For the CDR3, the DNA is TGTGCCAGCTCACCGGCCATAGAAGTAGGGGAAGGCTACACCTTC.

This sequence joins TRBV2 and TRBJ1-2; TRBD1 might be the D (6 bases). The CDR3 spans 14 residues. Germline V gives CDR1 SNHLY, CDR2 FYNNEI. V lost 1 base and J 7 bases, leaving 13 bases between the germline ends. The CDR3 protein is CASSEEVAGAGYTF. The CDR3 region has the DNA TGTGCCAGCAGTGAAGAGGTGGCGGGGGCTGGCTACACCTTC.

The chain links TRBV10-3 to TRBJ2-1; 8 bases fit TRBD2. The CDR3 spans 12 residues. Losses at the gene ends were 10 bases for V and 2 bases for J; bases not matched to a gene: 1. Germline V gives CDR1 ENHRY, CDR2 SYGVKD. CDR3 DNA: TGTGCCACGGGGGGGGCCTACAATGAGCAGTTCTTC. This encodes CATGGAYNEQFF.

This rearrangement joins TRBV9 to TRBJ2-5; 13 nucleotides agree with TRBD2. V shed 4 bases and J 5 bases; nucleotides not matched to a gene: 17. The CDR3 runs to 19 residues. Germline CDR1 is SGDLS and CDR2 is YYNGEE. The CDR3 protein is CASSPRSVGLAGDGETQYF. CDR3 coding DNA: TGTGCCAGCAGCCCCCGATCTGTTGGACTAGCGGGAGATGGGGAGACCCAGTACTTC.

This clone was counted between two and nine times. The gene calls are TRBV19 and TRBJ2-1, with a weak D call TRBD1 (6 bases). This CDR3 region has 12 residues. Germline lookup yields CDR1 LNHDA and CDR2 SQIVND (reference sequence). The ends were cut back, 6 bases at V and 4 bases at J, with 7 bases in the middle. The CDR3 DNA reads TGTGCCAGTAGGGACAGATACAATGAGCAGTTCTTC. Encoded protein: CASRDRYNEQFF.

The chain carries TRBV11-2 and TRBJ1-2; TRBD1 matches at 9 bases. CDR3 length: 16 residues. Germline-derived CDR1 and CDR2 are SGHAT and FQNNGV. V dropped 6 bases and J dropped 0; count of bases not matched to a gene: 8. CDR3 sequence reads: CASRNIRTGANYGYTF. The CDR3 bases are TGTGCCAGCAGGAATATCCGGACAGGGGCTAACTATGGCTACACCTTC.

The CDR3 region is CASSVDGFYEQYF. Written as DNA, the CDR3 is TGCGCCAGCAGCGTGGACGGTTTCTACGAGCAGTACTTC. The J gene is TRBJ2-7, the V gene TRBV5-1; no firm D call. The V gene lost 4 bases and the J gene lost 3 bases, with 11 bases spanning the gap. This CDR3 has 13 amino acids. CDR1 SGHRS and CDR2 YFSETQ come from the germline V gene.

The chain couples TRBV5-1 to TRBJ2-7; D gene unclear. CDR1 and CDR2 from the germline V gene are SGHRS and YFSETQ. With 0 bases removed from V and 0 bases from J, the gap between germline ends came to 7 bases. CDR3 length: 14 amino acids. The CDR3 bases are TGCGCCAGCAGCTTGGAGACTCCCTCCTACGAGCAGTACTTC. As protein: CASSLETPSYEQYF.

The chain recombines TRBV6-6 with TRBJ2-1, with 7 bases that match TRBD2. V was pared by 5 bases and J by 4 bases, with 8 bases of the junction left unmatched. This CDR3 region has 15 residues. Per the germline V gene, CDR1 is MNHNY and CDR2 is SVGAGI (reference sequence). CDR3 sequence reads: CASSPGTKVYNEQFF. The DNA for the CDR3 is TGTGCCAGCAGTCCTGGGACTAAAGTATACAATGAGCAGTTCTTC.

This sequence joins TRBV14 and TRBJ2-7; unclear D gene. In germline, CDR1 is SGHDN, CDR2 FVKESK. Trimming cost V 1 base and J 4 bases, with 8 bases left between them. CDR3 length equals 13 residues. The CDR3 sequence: CASSQGYGYEQYF. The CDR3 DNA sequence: TGTGCCAGCAGCCAAGGTTACGGGTACGAGCAGTACTTC.